The 3 T cell receptor beta chains given below trace back to one sample, sequenced in a study of Graves' ophthalmopathy and Graves' hyperthyroidism. Researchers took RNA transcripts and amplified TCR beta CDR3 regions from them. First-round RT-PCR with HTBI primers preceded a second-round multiplex PCR. A single record per CDR3 protein comes from TCRdb applying MiXCR to the multiplex PCR reads. The profile shows 400,000 or so distinct CDR3 sequences, roughly a sixth of them singletons. Sample: peripheral blood. These receptors all stem from an adult woman with stable Graves' hyperthyroidism.

This clonotype was picked up a small number of times. The chain joins TRBV4-2 to TRBJ2-2; 10 nucleotides match TRBD2. This CDR3 is 16 amino acids long. CDR1 and CDR2 (germline): LGHNA, YNFKEQ. With 2 bases clipped from V and 4 bases from J, the junction kept 4 bases outside the gene matches. The CDR3 coding sequence is TGTGCCAGCAGCCAAAAGACTAGCGGGCCCACCGGGGAGCTGTTTTTT. Amino acids: CASSQKTSGPTGELFF.

Turning to this clonotype: This clone may be a read error of a much larger clone one base away. The chain has TRBV28 and TRBJ2-7, with unresolved D. Between the trimmed V and J ends, which lost 10 bases and 3 bases, there was a span of 25 bases. Looked up from germline, CDR1 is MDHEN and CDR2 is SYDVKM. The CDR3 has 16 amino acids. The CDR3 is CAIKGTPELAVYEQYF. The DNA of the CDR3 is TGTGCCATAAAGGGTACCCCGGAACTGGCGGTCTACGAGCAGTACTTC.

In its sample, this clonotype was seen many times. This chain joins TRBV6-5 and TRBJ1-1; D uncertain. This CDR3 spans 14 amino acids. The ends were cut back, 7 bases at V and 0 bases at J, with 12 bases in the middle. Looked up from germline, CDR1 is MNHEY and CDR2 is SVGAGI. CDR3 in amino acids: CASIVAQLNTEAFF. DNA for the CDR3: TGTGCCAGCATCGTAGCACAGCTGAACACTGAAGCTTTCTTT.